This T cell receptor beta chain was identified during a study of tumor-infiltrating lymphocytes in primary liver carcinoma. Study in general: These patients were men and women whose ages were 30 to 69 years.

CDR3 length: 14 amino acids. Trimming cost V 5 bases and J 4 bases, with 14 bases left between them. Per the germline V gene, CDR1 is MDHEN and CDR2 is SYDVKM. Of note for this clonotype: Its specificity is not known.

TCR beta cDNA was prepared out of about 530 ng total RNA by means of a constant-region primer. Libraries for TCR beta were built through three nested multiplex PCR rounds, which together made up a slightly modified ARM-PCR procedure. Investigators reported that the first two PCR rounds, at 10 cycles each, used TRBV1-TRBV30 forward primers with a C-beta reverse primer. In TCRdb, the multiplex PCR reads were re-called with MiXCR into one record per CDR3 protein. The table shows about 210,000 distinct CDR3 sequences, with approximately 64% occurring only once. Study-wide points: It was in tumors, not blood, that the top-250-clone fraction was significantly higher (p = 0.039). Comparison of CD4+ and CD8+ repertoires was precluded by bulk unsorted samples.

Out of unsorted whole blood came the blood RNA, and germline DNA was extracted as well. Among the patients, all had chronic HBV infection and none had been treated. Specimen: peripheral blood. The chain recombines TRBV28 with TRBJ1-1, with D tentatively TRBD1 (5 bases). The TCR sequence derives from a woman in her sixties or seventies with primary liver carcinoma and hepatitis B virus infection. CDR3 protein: CASSPGTVGTEAFF. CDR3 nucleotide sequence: TGTGCCAGCAGTCCGGGGACGGTGGGCACTGAAGCTTTCTTT.